The sequence of this T cell receptor (beta chain) was determined in a study of blood T cells in healthy people across ages. Whole-study findings and limits: Long-lived and aged donors differed, with more naive CD4+ cells and higher diversity in the long-lived.

The table lists this clonotype with a few counts. Its antigen is unidentified. Trimming took 8 bases from V and 0 from J, leaving 12 bases between them. This CDR3 spans 13 amino acids. Germline CDR1 reads SQVTM; CDR2 reads ANQGSEA. It was with a sample-barcoded 5' primer and a J-beta primer mix that a second PCR of roughly 7 to 12 cycles was run. TCRdb fed the 5' RACE reads into MiXCR, producing one record per CDR3 protein. The sample lists some 760,000 distinct CDR3 sequences; about 25% were seen once. This sample was shared with a second study, whose subject was T cells of mothers and their children.

The sequenced material came from blood. This TCR came from a boy younger than 18 in good health. This chain links TRBV29-1 with TRBJ2-3; TRBD1 is a possible D gene (5 bases). CDR3 residues: CSPTEMSTDTQYF. In nucleotides, the CDR3 is TGCAGCCCGACAGAAATGAGCACAGATACGCAGTATTTT.